This T cell receptor (beta chain) was observed in a study of blood T cell repertoires in COVID-19. Original handling: Amplification with reference gene primers provided the estimates of nucleated cell counts. Measured with immunoSEQ multiplex PCR; TCRdb has only the in-frame clones, and not every one. Clone size and V and J calls were adopted from that table, with D and trimming inferred from the DNA. In the table there are 200,000 to 250,000 clones, approximately 81% of which are singletons. V lost 1 base, J lost 9 bases, and 13 bases lay in between. This CDR3 region has 15 residues. Germline V gives CDR1 SEHNR, CDR2 FQNEAQ (reference sequence).

The V call is TRBV7-9, the J call TRBJ2-6, with D maybe TRBD1 (5 bases). The origin of this receptor is an elderly woman with active or convalescent COVID-19. Source material: peripheral blood. CDR3 sequence (DNA): TGTGCCAGCAGCTTAGTGAGCAGGGAAGGCAACGTCCTGACTTTC. It specifies CASSLVSREGNVLTF. Drawing the rest from reference TRBV7-9 and TRBJ2-6, the complete variable domain is DTGVSQNPRHKITKRGQNVTFRCDPISEHNRLYWYRQTLGQGPEFLTYFQNEAQLEKSRLLSDRFSAERPKGSFSTLEIQRTEQGDSAMYLCASSLVSREGNVLTFGAGSRLTVL.